This TCR beta chain came from a study of monozygotic twins with inflammatory bowel disease (dated by TCRdb to between 2018 and 2021). Describing the broader study: The full study comprised 30 or so monozygotic twin pairs: nine German pairs (four IBD-concordant, five IBD-discordant) and 19 IBD-discordant Danish pairs. Disease-associated traits were sought mainly through comparisons between IBD patients and their genetically identical healthy co-twins within discordant pairs. Each individual had, on average, about 151 000 unique TCRalpha sequences and 181 000 unique TCRbeta sequences available for analysis.

From the germline V gene, CDR1 is SGHTA and CDR2 is FQGTGA. The CDR3 numbers 15 residues from cysteine through phenylalanine. No coding sequence is recorded. From each donor, an approximately 2.5 ml peripheral blood sample was collected into PAXgene tubes and stored at -80 degrees C. Total RNA was isolated from whole blood with the PAXgene blood miRNA kit on an automated QIAcube, without T cell sorting. Peripheral blood from monozygotic twin pairs concordant or discordant for inflammatory bowel disease was subjected to deep TCRalpha and TCRbeta repertoire profiling with unique molecular barcoding. For every twin pair, smoking habits were documented, and each individual was categorised as a current, former or never smoker. Study-wide findings and limitations: TCRbeta repertoire diversity, by inverse Simpson index, was decreased in IBD patients compared with their healthy co-twins. Background noise and inter-individual variability may have been introduced into the repertoires by the differing immunosuppressive treatments among patients. The analysis was unable to tell apart different T cell subtypes. Compared with healthy twins, IBD patients shared fewer clonotypes with other individuals, and the difference was most pronounced in patients with signs of disease activity. Repertoire similarity did not differ between concordant and discordant twins, which could be due to limited statistical power. No single strong signal or clonotype linked to IBD turned up in the results, so the idea that one exists was not supported.

Notes on this clonotype: Its recognized antigen is unknown.

The protocol used for the library was 5' RACE. The input for every TCR library was around 3,800 ng of total RNA. For each sample, cDNA synthesis was carried out in eight separate reactions using SMARTScribe reverse transcriptase. During cDNA synthesis, template switching was used to introduce unique molecular identifiers that contained a 6-nucleotide sample barcode. TCRalpha and TCRbeta cDNA was amplified by two nested PCRs of approximately 17 and 9 cycles, with bead purification after each PCR. Before amplification, the cDNA was treated with uracil DNA-glycosylase and purified using the QIAquick PCR purification kit. In the second PCR, Illumina TruSeq-compatible adapters and sample-specific barcodes were added. TapeStation and Qubit were used to check library quality and concentration, and 4.5 to 6.5 ng of each library was pooled. The pooled libraries were sequenced with 2 x 100 bp reads and custom sequencing primers on an Illumina HiSeq2500 single-index Rapid Run. The original pipeline was this. PCR and sequencing errors were corrected by UMI-based consensus assembly using MiGEC version 1.2.6. MiXCR version 2.1.1 was used to carry out V(D)J alignment, clonotype assembly and CDR3 extraction. To normalise gene usage, clonotype sharing and MAIT/NKT TCR abundance, the analysis used the top 1000, 10 000 and 20 000 clonotypes per sample. After downsampling to 27 000 UMIs, diversity was calculated as the inverse Simpson index using the vegan R package. Paired Mann-Whitney U tests on discordant twin pairs were used, with Benjamini-Hochberg multiple-testing correction. Once TCRdb had reprocessed the reads, it stored one entry per CDR3 protein sequence and supplied no DNA. These V and J calls originate from TCRdb's pipeline instead of the authors' own analysis. This sample's clone table shows fewer than 150,000 distinct CDR3 sequences. Roughly 2.5% of the sample is held by the ten biggest clonotypes.

The chain joins TRBV7-3 to TRBJ2-3; TCRdb's D call, TRBD2, is unchecked because there is no DNA. The TCR comes from a human donor with ulcerative colitis or Crohn's disease, or a healthy co-twin of an affected twin (not recorded which). The sequenced sample consisted of blood. The CDR3 is CASSVASGSTDTQYF.